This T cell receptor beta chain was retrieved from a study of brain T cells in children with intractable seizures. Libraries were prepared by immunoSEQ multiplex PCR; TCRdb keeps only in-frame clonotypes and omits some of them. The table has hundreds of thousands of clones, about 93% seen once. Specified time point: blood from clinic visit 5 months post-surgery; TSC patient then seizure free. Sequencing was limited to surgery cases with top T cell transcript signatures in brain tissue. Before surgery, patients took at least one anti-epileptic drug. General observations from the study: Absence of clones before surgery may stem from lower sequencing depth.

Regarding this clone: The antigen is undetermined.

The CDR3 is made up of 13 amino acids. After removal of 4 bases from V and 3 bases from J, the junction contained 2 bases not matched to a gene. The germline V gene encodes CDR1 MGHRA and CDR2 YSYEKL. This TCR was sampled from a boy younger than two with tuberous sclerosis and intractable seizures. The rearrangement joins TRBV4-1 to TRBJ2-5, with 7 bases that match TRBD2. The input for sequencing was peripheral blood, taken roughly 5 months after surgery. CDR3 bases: TGCGCCAGCAGCCGCGGGGGTAAAGAGACCCAGTACTTC. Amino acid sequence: CASSRGGKETQYF.